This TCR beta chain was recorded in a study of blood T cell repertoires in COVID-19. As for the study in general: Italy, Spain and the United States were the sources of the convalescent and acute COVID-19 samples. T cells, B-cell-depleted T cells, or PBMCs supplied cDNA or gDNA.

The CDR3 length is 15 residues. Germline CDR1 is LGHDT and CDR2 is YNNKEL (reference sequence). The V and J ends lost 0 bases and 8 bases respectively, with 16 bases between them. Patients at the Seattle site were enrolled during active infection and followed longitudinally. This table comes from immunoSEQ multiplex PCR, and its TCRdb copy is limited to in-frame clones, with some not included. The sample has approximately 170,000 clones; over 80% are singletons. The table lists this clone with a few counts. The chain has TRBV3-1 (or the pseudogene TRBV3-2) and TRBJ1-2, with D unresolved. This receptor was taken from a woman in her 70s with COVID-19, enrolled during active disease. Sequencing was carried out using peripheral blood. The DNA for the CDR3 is TGTGCCAGCAGCCAAGACTGTATCGCTCGGCGGGGCTACACCTTC. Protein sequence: CASSQDCIARRGYTF.